Described below is a single TCR beta chain sequence and its context. What it binds is unknown. J was trimmed by 3 bases and V by 7 bases; bases with no gene match: 16. This CDR3 contains 18 residues. Germline CDR1 and CDR2: SGHTA and FQGNSA. This specimen comes from a study of T cell responses to AZD1222 COVID-19 vaccine. For the study at large: Second-dose timings of about 4 or about 12 weeks were pooled. Study outcomes and limitations: Donors were largely white British and mainly female; clonal diversity was possibly underestimated. Among vaccine-associated CD4 TCRs, coverage spanned spike, with dominance at 160-218 and 743-854.

Some clones are missing from TCRdb's copy, which holds only in-frame ones; the method was immunoSEQ multiplex PCR. The sample consists of about 120,000 clones, around 84% of them appearing once. The V call is TRBV7-2, the J call TRBJ2-1; 9 bases align to TRBD2. The input for sequencing was peripheral blood, taken on day 0 of AZD1222 vaccination. The clonotype comes from an adult in good health. CDR3 bases: TGTGCCAGCACCTACTACCCAGTTAGCGGGGGACTCTACAATGAGCAGTTCTTC. Amino acids: CASTYYPVSGGLYNEQFF. Looking up the rest from reference TRBV7-2 and TRBJ2-1 gives the full variable domain: GAGVSQSPSNKVTEKGKDVELRCDPISGHTALYWYRQSLGQGLEFLIYFQGNSAPDKSGLPSDRFSAERTGGSVSTLTIQRTQQEDSAVYLCASTYYPVSGGLYNEQFFGPGTRLTVL.